These 9 T cell receptor beta chains were sequenced from one sample in a study of response to subunit inactivated influenza vaccine. TCRdb called the RT-PCR reads again in MiXCR, with one record for every CDR3 protein. The repertoire holds about 500,000 distinct CDR3 sequences, with 16% as singletons. The sample consisted of CD4+ T cells sorted from PBMCs, taken about 24 months after vaccination. Every receptor here comes from a man aged 45 to 70 who received an inactivated influenza vaccine.

The sample holds a few counts of this clonotype. V gene TRBV9 combines with J gene TRBJ2-1; weak D call: TRBD1 (6 bases). Trimming pared 0 bases from V and 9 bases from J, leaving 16 bases between. The CDR3 is 15 residues long. Germline CDR1 and CDR2: SGDLS and YYNGEE. CDR3 amino acids: CASSVGGRGDSEQFF. CDR3 sequence (DNA): TGTGCCAGCAGCGTAGGGGGGCGAGGGGATAGTGAGCAGTTCTTC.

The table lists this clonotype with a few counts. V is TRBV9 and J is TRBJ1-2; D gene unclear. The CDR3 spans 13 residues. Germline lookup yields CDR1 SGDLS and CDR2 YYNGEE. V lost 0 bases, J lost 1 base, and 4 bases lay in between. This chain's CDR3 is CASSVDDNYGYTF. CDR3 sequence (DNA): TGTGCCAGCAGCGTAGATGATAACTATGGCTACACCTTC.

This clonotype was found a few times. The chain combines TRBV10-3 with TRBJ1-2, with no clear D. Germline V gene data show CDR1 as ENHRY and CDR2 as SYGVKD. Deletions cut 6 bases from V and 3 bases from J, with 11 bases between. CDR3 size: 13 residues. The CDR3 bases are TGTGCCATCAGAGCAGGCGGTGACTATGGCTACACCTTC. It is translated as CAIRAGGDYGYTF.

This clonotype was seen only a few times. This sequence joins TRBV12-3 or TRBV12-4 and TRBJ1-4, with D unclear. This CDR3 region has 14 residues. V was trimmed by 4 bases and J by 3 bases, leaving 9 bases between them. CDR3: CASSSPAANEKLFF. CDR3 DNA sequence: TGTGCCAGCAGTTCACCAGCAGCTAATGAAAAACTGTTTTTT.

The rearrangement uses TRBV21-1 and TRBJ2-1; the table's D call, TRBD2, was not checked against the DNA. TRBV21-1 is assigned pseudogene status. This CDR3 region has 16 residues. The CDR3 loop is CASSKLGLVSYNEQFF. DNA of the CDR3: TGTGCCAGCAGCAAATTGGGACTAGTAAGCTACAATGAGCAGTTCTTC.

This chain links TRBV5-6 with TRBJ1-1, with 9 nucleotides matching TRBD1. The CDR3 extends over 13 amino acids. Per the germline V gene, CDR1 is SGHDT and CDR2 is YYEEEE. V trimming: 4 bases; J trimming: 7 bases; junction bases outside the gene matches: 5. As DNA, the CDR3 is TGTGCCAGCAGCCCCGGGACAGGGTATGAAGCTTTCTTT. Encoded protein: CASSPGTGYEAFF.

The chain couples TRBV6-2 or TRBV6-3 to TRBJ2-7, with D unresolved. V was shortened by 7 bases and J by 0 bases, with 13 bases between the two germline ends. The CDR3 consists of 14 residues. CDR1 and CDR2 (germline): MNHEY, SVGEGT. CDR3 residues: CASTVGQLSYEQYF. As DNA, the CDR3 is TGTGCCAGCACGGTTGGGCAACTCTCCTACGAGCAGTACTTC.

The chain carries TRBV7-2 and TRBJ2-2; 11 nucleotides align to TRBD2. CDR3 length: 12 residues. Germline V lookup: CDR1 SGHTA, CDR2 FQGNSA. The V gene end was trimmed by 5 bases and the J gene end by 13 bases; junction bases not matched to a gene: 3. Here the CDR3 reads CASSNGTSGLFF. Here the CDR3 DNA reads TGTGCCAGCAGCAATGGGACTAGCGGGCTGTTTTTT.

This clonotype was observed a handful of times. The chain couples TRBV15 to TRBJ1-2, with unresolved D. The CDR3 covers 15 residues. V lost 0 bases and J 1 base, leaving 9 bases between the germline ends. The V gene's germline CDR1 is LNHNV and CDR2 YYDKDF (reference sequence). The CDR3 loop reads CATSREIGVNYGYTF. The CDR3 DNA follows: TGTGCCACCAGCAGAGAAATTGGAGTTAACTATGGCTACACCTTC.